This T cell receptor (beta chain) was documented in a study of T cell repertoires in cytomegalovirus infection. Study observations and caveats: Across the ex vivo response, the dominant clonotypes were HLA-C-restricted CMV-specific TCR beta clonotypes.

TCRdb itself ran the reads through MiXCR, one entry per CDR3 protein. The data contain fewer than 850,000 distinct CDR3 sequences, about 28% of them singletons. This clonotype was recorded at least ten times. Its antigen is not identified. Trimming took off 3 bases at V and 6 bases at J, with 15 bases between the two ends. Germline CDR1 reads MNHNS; CDR2 reads SASEGT. CDR3 length: 16 amino acids. The source material was cultured CD8+ T cells from PBMCs, sampled from culture after CMV antigen stimulation. V gene TRBV6-1 combines with J gene TRBJ1-6, with unresolved D. This clonotype originated in a human donor in good health (CMV status not recorded). Some clones in this sample may be carry-over from other donors' samples. CDR3 protein: CASSEIPDPVNSPLHF. The CDR3 nucleotides read TGTGCCAGCAGTGAGATTCCAGATCCGGTTAATTCACCCCTCCACTTT.